These 20 T cell receptor beta chains came from one sample sequenced in a study of T cell responses to AZD1222 COVID-19 vaccine. Generated by immunoSEQ multiplex PCR, the TCRdb table keeps only in-frame clones and is missing some. Of 200,000 to 250,000 clones in the sample, more than 85% were seen once. Sequences were derived from peripheral blood, sampled on day 0 of MenACWY control vaccination. These receptors all come from an adult in good health.

The chain joins TRBV2 to TRBJ1-4; 8 nucleotides match TRBD1. Per germline, CDR1 SNHLY and CDR2 FYNNEI. The trim removed 3 bases at V and 8 bases at J, leaving 14 bases unmatched. CDR3 size: 17 residues. CDR3 amino acids: CASSDRTGREFLEKLFF. CDR3 bases: TGTGCCAGCAGTGATAGGACAGGGAGGGAATTTCTCGAAAAACTGTTTTTT.

The rearrangement uses TRBV27 and TRBJ2-5, with 10 nucleotides matching TRBD1. After removal of 6 bases from V and 11 bases from J, the junction contained 9 bases not matched to a gene. Germline V CDR1 and CDR2: MNHEY, SMNVEV (reference sequence). CDR3 size: 13 residues. This CDR3 is CASRRTGGTPQYF. Written as DNA, the CDR3 is TGTGCCAGCAGAAGGACAGGGGGGACTCCTCAGTACTTC.

Here the CDR3 DNA reads TGTGCCAGCAGTGAAGGGACAGACTATGGCTACACCTTC. Its translation: CASSEGTDYGYTF. The rearrangement joins TRBV2 to TRBJ1-2; tentative D call: TRBD1 (6 bases). V dropped 1 base and J dropped 3 bases, with 6 bases sitting between them. CDR1 SNHLY and CDR2 FYNNEI come from the germline V gene. CDR3 size: 13 residues.

The chain employs TRBV7-8 and TRBJ1-2; possible D gene TRBD1, 5 bases. Trimming took 3 bases from V and 6 from J, leaving 11 bases between them. Per the germline V gene, CDR1 is SGHVS and CDR2 is FQNEAQ. This CDR3 is built from 13 residues. The CDR3 protein is CASSFTGPDGYTF. Written as DNA, the CDR3 is TGTGCCAGCAGCTTTACAGGACCAGATGGCTACACCTTC.

V usage is TRBV9 and J usage is TRBJ1-1, with a possible D match to TRBD1 (5 bases). V lost 6 bases and J lost 2, with 14 bases in between. The CDR3 length is 14 residues. Per the germline V gene, CDR1 is SGDLS and CDR2 is YYNGEE. The DNA of the CDR3 is TGTGCCAGCACAGGGAGTTATACCAACACTGAAGCTTTCTTT. Its protein product is CASTGSYTNTEAFF.

Concerning this clone: The sample has other DNA sequences that encode this CDR3 too. The J gene is TRBJ1-1, the V gene TRBV7-9; D unclear. V was cut by 0 bases and J by 0 bases, with 2 bases left in between. This CDR3 region has 13 residues. Germline V gene sequence: CDR1 SEHNR, CDR2 FQNEAQ (reference sequence). This CDR3 is CASSLALNTEAFF. CDR3 DNA sequence: TGTGCCAGCAGCTTAGCATTGAACACTGAAGCTTTCTTT.

The rearrangement joins TRBV7-8 to TRBJ1-4; D is possibly TRBD1 (5 bases). The CDR3 is 16 amino acids. Germline lookup yields CDR1 SGHVS and CDR2 FQNEAQ. V was pared by 4 bases and J by 8 bases, with 20 bases between. The CDR3 DNA reads as TGTGCCAGCAGCTCCCAGGGCGGAGGGATCGGCGAAAAACTGTTTTTT. This translates into CASSSQGGGIGEKLFF.

This sequence joins TRBV30 and TRBJ1-1, with D perhaps matching TRBD1 (5 bases). This CDR3 is built from 12 residues. V was trimmed by 5 bases and J by 8 bases, leaving 15 bases between them. Germline V gene sequence: CDR1 GTSNPN, CDR2 SVGIG (reference sequence). The chain's CDR3 is CAWGNTGTEAFF. CDR3 in DNA: TGTGCCTGGGGGAACACAGGAACCGAAGCTTTCTTT.

V usage is TRBV6-5 and J usage is TRBJ2-3; D gene uncertain. The CDR3 spans 14 residues. V dropped 8 bases and J dropped 0 bases, with 12 bases sitting between them. Germline V CDR1 and CDR2: MNHEY, SVGAGI. The CDR3 sequence: CASSERASTDTQYF. The DNA for the CDR3 is TGTGCCAGCTCCGAGCGCGCTAGCACAGATACGCAGTATTTT.

This chain links TRBV7-3 with TRBJ2-3, with 8 positions matching TRBD1. The CDR3 length is 14 residues. Germline trimming cut 2 bases from V and 6 bases from J; bases unmatched to any gene: 4. In germline, CDR1 is SGHTA, CDR2 FQGTGA. The CDR3, as DNA: TGTGCCAGCAGCTTATCAGGGGGCGTCGATACGCAGTATTTT. This encodes CASSLSGGVDTQYF.

The chain is built from TRBV9 and TRBJ1-3, with a possible D match to TRBD1 (5 bases). This CDR3 region has 15 residues. Germline CDR1 SGDLS, CDR2 YYNGEE. Trimming shortened V by 4 bases and J by 0 bases, and 11 bases separated the two germline ends. The DNA for the CDR3 is TGTGCCAGCAGCCGAGGGACGGACTCTGGAAACACCATATATTTT. It specifies CASSRGTDSGNTIYF.

V usage is TRBV13 and J usage is TRBJ2-7; either TRBD1 or TRBD2 may fit D (6 bases each). CDR1 PRHDT and CDR2 FYEKMQ come from the germline V gene (reference sequence). V lost 4 bases and J lost 0, with 22 bases in between. The CDR3 totals 18 residues. In DNA, the CDR3 is TGTGCCAGCAGCTCCCGGGAAGAACGGGGGCTTAGCTCCTACGAGCAGTACTTC. Translated: CASSSREERGLSSYEQYF.

The sample holds a few counts of this clone. V usage is TRBV2 and J usage is TRBJ1-1; 7 bases line up with TRBD1. The CDR3 length is 16 residues. Per germline, CDR1 SNHLY and CDR2 FYNNEI. The junction had 12 bases not matched to a gene; V was cut back by 8 bases and J by 0 bases. In DNA, the CDR3 is TGTGCCAGCGAGGGGAGGACAGGCGCTATGAACACTGAAGCTTTCTTT. Amino acids: CASEGRTGAMNTEAFF.

This chain uses TRBV6-5 with TRBJ1-5; maybe TRBD1 (5 bases). Germline CDR1 and CDR2: MNHEY and SVGAGI. Trimming took 7 bases from V and 10 from J, leaving 8 bases between them. The CDR3 length is 10 residues. CDR3 loop: CASMGTPQHF. The CDR3 coding sequence is TGTGCCAGCATGGGGACCCCCCAGCATTTT.

The table lists this clone with a count of one. V and J are TRBV28 and TRBJ1-6; no firm D call. Germline loops: CDR1 MDHEN, CDR2 SYDVKM. Between the trimmed V and J ends, which lost 7 bases and 0 bases, there was a span of 16 bases. The CDR3 runs to 17 residues. CDR3 amino acids: CASNPPGRNSYNSPLHF. The CDR3 nucleotides read TGTGCCAGCAACCCGCCGGGCAGAAACTCCTATAATTCACCCCTCCACTTT.

This chain uses TRBV7-8 with TRBJ1-3; 7 bases match TRBD1. The J segment lost 0 bases and the V segment lost 3 bases, leaving 2 bases of the junction unmatched. The length of the CDR3 is 15 residues. Germline CDR1 and CDR2: SGHVS and FQNEAQ. The CDR3 region is CASSLGQSSGNTIYF. The CDR3 bases are TGTGCCAGCAGCTTGGGACAGAGCTCTGGAAACACCATATATTTT. The full variable domain, in which reference TRBV7-8 and TRBJ1-3 provide the parts outside the CDR3, is GAGVSQSPRYKVAKRGQDVALRCDPISGHVSLFWYQQALGQGPEFLTYFQNEAQLDKSGLPSDRFFAERPEGSVSTLKIQRTQQEDSAVYLCASSLGQSSGNTIYFGEGSWLTVV.

The rearrangement links TRBV7-8 to TRBJ2-6; D remains ambiguous. The V end lost 0 bases, the J end lost 4 bases, and 22 bases lay between the germline ends. The CDR3 has 20 residues. Germline V lookup: CDR1 SGHVS, CDR2 FQNEAQ. DNA of the CDR3: TGTGCCAGCAGCTTAGCGCTAGATTGGGCGGCCCTCCCGGGGGCCAACGTCCTGACTTTC. Its translation: CASSLALDWAALPGANVLTF.

CDR3 in amino acids: CASTRDSNQPQHF. The CDR3 region has the DNA TGTGCCAGCACTCGGGATAGCAATCAGCCCCAGCATTTT. The chain is built from TRBV2 and TRBJ1-5, with D unclear. V lost 7 bases, J lost 0 bases, and 7 bases lay in between. The CDR3 has 13 amino acids. Germline CDR1 reads SNHLY; CDR2 reads FYNNEI.

On this clone itself: Other nucleotide sequences in the sample specify the same CDR3. This chain links TRBV3-1 (or the pseudogene TRBV3-2) with TRBJ1-5; D is unclear. Germline CDR1 LGHDT, CDR2 YNNKEL (reference sequence). The CDR3 length is 13 residues. Trimming removed 2 bases from V and 6 bases from J, with 8 bases in between. CDR3 sequence reads: CASSQRGGQPQHF. As DNA, the CDR3 is TGTGCCAGCAGCCAACGGGGAGGTCAGCCCCAGCATTTT.

The chain carries TRBV4-1 and TRBJ1-2; no definite D call. This CDR3 has 14 amino acids. V dropped 0 bases and J dropped 5 bases, with 10 bases sitting between them. Germline CDR1 MGHRA, CDR2 YSYEKL. As DNA, the CDR3 is TGCGCCAGCAGCCAAGACTCCCGGCGGTATGGCTACACCTTC. It codes for CASSQDSRRYGYTF.